This T cell receptor beta chain originates from a study of OX40 agonist ivuxolimab in advanced cancers. Study-level points and caveats: Circulating CD4+ and CD8+ T cells showed clonal expansion by week 6 at 0.1 to 3.0 mg/kg.

For this clone: No antigen is known for it.

The CDR3 runs to 16 residues. V trimming: 5 bases; J trimming: 8 bases; junction bases outside the gene matches: 11. CDR1 and CDR2 from the germline V gene are SEHNR and FQNEAQ (reference sequence). Assay used: immunoSEQ multiplex PCR; TCRdb lists only in-frame clones, some missing. The sample has tens of thousands of clones; around 87% are singletons. The source material was CD4+ or CD8+ T cells sorted from blood, sampled in a trial of the OX40 agonist ivuxolimab. This sequence joins TRBV7-9 and TRBJ2-3; 12 nucleotides align to TRBD2. This receptor was identified in an adult with an advanced solid tumor such as melanoma, head and neck, liver or kidney cancer. This CDR3 reads CASSPRLAGAAGTQYF. The CDR3 DNA reads as TGTGCCAGCAGCCCCCGACTAGCGGGAGCGGCAGGTACGCAGTATTTT.